This T cell receptor beta chain emerged from a study of blood T cell repertoires in COVID-19 (dated by TCRdb to about 2020). A note on the overall study: Samples from collaborators originated in the United States, Italy and Spain and spanned both the acute and convalescent phases of COVID-19. The repertoires were released in a freely available public database intended as a resource for research on the immune response to SARS-CoV-2. The material from the prospective study consisted of cDNA or gDNA derived from T cells, B-cell-depleted T cells, or PBMCs. Subjects who had been exposed to COVID-19, were actively infected with it, or had recovered from it provided the deeply sampled blood TCRbeta repertoires that made up the dataset. The sample metadata nearly always contained a de-identified subject ID, COVID-19 status, age in years and sex. HLA class I and class II types, where available, came from metadata supplied by the sample provider rather than from assay-based typing. The samples were drawn from the first 160 participants of the ongoing ImmuneRACE study and from 950 to 1,500 subjects provided by 6 global collaborators. Study-wide conclusions, independent of this receptor: How much clinical and demographic metadata was included differed by source and by participant, and the metadata was provided uncurated.

As to this clone: The antigen it recognizes is unknown. Base qualities are not provided; no much larger clone lies one nucleotide away.

The immunoSEQ Assay, a bias-controlled multiplex PCR, was used to amplify TCRbeta CDR3 regions from genomic DNA. The published analysis was carried out like this. Within the assay, amplification of reference gene primers was used to estimate how many nucleated cells each sample contained. To quantify the absolute abundance of each unique TCRbeta CDR3 rearrangement, sequence reads were collapsed and filtered. For each sample, productive Simpson clonality was calculated as the square root of Simpson's diversity index over productive rearrangements. What TCRdb holds here is the immuneACCESS table cut down to in-frame rearrangements. Part of the clones is not present; checked against another copy, under half of the missing clones reflect an unresolved V gene, and the others are unexplained. The V and J calls and clone size come from that table; D and trimming were worked out from the DNA. The sample table shows around 30,000 clones, and just over 90% are seen once. Roughly 1% of the sample is in the top ten clones.

Whole blood was collected in K2EDTA tubes by collaborating institutions according to the institutions' own protocols. For TCRbeta analysis, collaborators shipped samples in one of three forms: frozen whole blood, isolated PBMCs, or DNA extracted from either of those sample types. The sequencing input was peripheral blood. The receptor was derived from a male donor with active COVID-19.

The DNA sequence is as follows: TGTGCCAGCAGTGACAGGCTTAATTCACCCCTCCACTTT. This yields the protein CASSDRLNSPLHF. The chain is assembled from TRBV2 and TRBJ1-6; confidence is insufficient to name the D gene. V is cut by 3 bases and J by 6 bases, and the space between the germline ends is 6 bases. Counted from cysteine to phenylalanine, this CDR3 has 13 amino acids. Of all the DNA, just the CDR3 is kept, 39 bases in frame from base 1. CDR1 is given as SNHLY and CDR2 as FYNNEI, both from the germline V gene.